The 31 T cell receptor beta chains listed next were all sequenced from one sample in a study of blood T cell repertoires in COVID-19 (TCRdb year 2020). The library was made by the immunoSEQ multiplex PCR assay. The table comes from immuneACCESS by way of TCRdb, which keeps in-frame sequences with V and J called. Part of the clones is missing from these tables; in studies checked, under half for an unresolved V gene and the rest for unknown reasons. In all, the sample holds over 200,000 clones, and about 90% of those were seen once. The ten most abundant clones make up less than 14% of the sample. Source material: PBMCs or T cells enriched from blood (not recorded which). Receptors were obtained from a man younger than 40 who had recovered from COVID-19.

The rearrangement joins TRBV5-4 to TRBJ2-7; D perhaps matches TRBD1 (5 bases). In germline, CDR1 is SGHNT, CDR2 YYREEE (reference sequence). The CDR3 has 15 residues. Trimming left V 4 bases short and J 3 bases short, with 17 bases between. CDR3 in DNA: TGTGCCAGCAGCCCTGACAGCTCTTACTTCTACGAGCAGTACTTC. Translated: CASSPDSSYFYEQYF.

V and J are TRBV5-1 and TRBJ1-1; D unclear. This CDR3 comprises 15 residues. Per the germline V gene, CDR1 is SGHRS and CDR2 is YFSETQ. V lost 9 bases to trimming and J lost 0 bases, with 18 bases between them. The CDR3 loop is CATASGSGVNTEAFF. The CDR3 nucleotides are TGCGCCACCGCTAGCGGGTCTGGGGTGAACACTGAAGCTTTCTTT.

CDR3 sequence reads: CASSPRRDPGGPEAFF. The CDR3 nucleotides are TGTGCCAGCAGTCCACGTCGGGATCCTGGAGGGCCTGAAGCTTTCTTT. The rearrangement joins TRBV6-2 or TRBV6-3 to TRBJ1-1; D ambiguous. The CDR3 length is 16 residues. V shed 5 bases and J shed 6 bases, with 22 bases lying between them. CDR1 is MNHEY, CDR2 SVGEGT, per germline.

The chain employs TRBV7-2 and TRBJ2-1, with D perhaps matching TRBD2 (5 bases). This CDR3 comprises 15 residues. V was cut by 5 bases and J by 0 bases, with 11 bases left in between. Germline assignment: CDR1 SGHTA and CDR2 FQGNSA. In DNA, the CDR3 is TGTGCCAGCAGCCCAGCGGCGAGCTCCTACAATGAGCAGTTCTTC. Translating gives CASSPAASSYNEQFF.

This clone was picked up a small number of times. CDR3 sequence (DNA): TGTGCCTGGAGCCACAAGGGACTAGCGGATAATGAGCAGTTCTTC. This codes for CAWSHKGLADNEQFF. This sequence joins TRBV30 and TRBJ2-1; the match to TRBD2 covers 11 bases. Germline CDR1 reads GTSNPN; CDR2 reads SVGIG (reference sequence). The CDR3 is 15 amino acids. The V segment lost 3 bases and the J segment 7 bases; nucleotides outside the gene matches: 8.

This sequence joins TRBV5-1 and TRBJ2-2, with a possible D match to TRBD1 (6 bases). This CDR3 has 16 amino acids. Germline V gene data show CDR1 as SGHRS and CDR2 as YFSETQ. Trimming took off 4 bases at V and 6 bases at J, with 19 bases between the two ends. CDR3 in amino acids: CASSPITGFIPGELFF. CDR3 bases: TGCGCCAGCAGCCCCATTACAGGGTTCATCCCCGGGGAGCTGTTTTTT.

Notes on this clone: One end of the junction is discordant with germline, which a read error may explain. The rearrangement links TRBV3-1 (or the pseudogene TRBV3-2) to TRBJ2-1; unclear D gene. Per germline, CDR1 LGHDT and CDR2 YNNKEL (reference sequence). This CDR3 region has 15 residues. DNA for the CDR3: TGTGCCAGCAGCCAAGGACTGTTCTCCAACAATGAGCAGTTCTTC. It codes for CASSQGLFSNNEQFF.

This clone showed up just once. V gene TRBV24-1 combines with J gene TRBJ2-2, with D perhaps TRBD2 (7 bases). Germline CDR1 KGHDR, CDR2 SFDVKD. The CDR3 extends over 17 amino acids. V was trimmed by 1 base and J by 6 bases, leaving 17 bases between them. The CDR3 loop reads CATSDLGRGSLPGELFF. The CDR3 DNA sequence: TGTGCCACCAGTGATTTAGGGAGGGGGTCGTTACCCGGGGAGCTGTTTTTT.

The chain has TRBV21-1 and TRBJ2-7; the table gives TRBD1 as D, unverified against the DNA. TRBV21-1 is given as a pseudogene. This CDR3 region has 14 residues. In DNA, the CDR3 is TGTGCCAGCGACCAGACAGGGGATCACTACGAGCAGTACTTC. It translates to CASDQTGDHYEQYF.

The chain has TRBV19 and TRBJ2-1; perhaps TRBD2 as D (6 bases). Per the germline V gene, CDR1 is LNHDA and CDR2 is SQIVND (reference sequence). The CDR3 contains 15 residues. V lost 0 bases and J 6 bases, leaving 12 bases between the germline ends. The CDR3, as DNA: TGTGCCAGTAGTATAGACGGGGGACGCGCCAATGAGCAGTTCTTC. It is translated as CASSIDGGRANEQFF. Based on the CDR3 plus reference TRBV19 and TRBJ2-1, the full variable domain is DGGITQSPKYLFRKEGQNVTLSCEQNLNHDAMYWYRQDPGQGLRLIYYSQIVNDFQKGDIAEGYSVSREKKESFPLTVTSAQKNPTAFYLCASSIDGGRANEQFFGPGTRLTVL.

The chain carries TRBV6-5 and TRBJ1-6; 7 bases are a match to TRBD1. The length of the CDR3 is 14 residues. J was trimmed by 9 bases and V by 7 bases; bases with no gene match: 9. Germline values: CDR1 MNHEY, CDR2 SVGAGI. DNA of the CDR3: TGTGCCAGCACGCCAGGGGGTGGATTTTCACCCCTCCACTTT. Amino acids: CASTPGGGFSPLHF.

This rearrangement joins TRBV4-2 to TRBJ1-1; no clear D. Germline V gene lookup returns CDR1 LGHNA and CDR2 YNFKEQ. CDR3 length: 12 amino acids. V was clipped by 0 bases and J by 10 bases, with 9 bases between them. The CDR3 nucleotides are TGTGCCAGCAGCCAAGATATGCACTTAGCTTTCTTT. Protein sequence: CASSQDMHLAFF.

V usage is TRBV29-1 and J usage is TRBJ2-7, with 7 positions matching TRBD1. The CDR3 has 11 amino acids. Per the germline V gene, CDR1 is SQVTM and CDR2 is ANQGSEA. After removal of 7 bases from V and 2 bases from J, the junction contained 2 bases not matched to a gene. The chain's CDR3 is CSGGQTYEQYF. CDR3 coding DNA: TGCAGCGGGGGACAGACCTACGAGCAGTACTTC.

V is TRBV4-2 and J is TRBJ2-3, with 9 bases aligning to TRBD2. V dropped 0 bases and J dropped 2; count of bases not matched to a gene: 9. CDR1 and CDR2 (germline): LGHNA, YNFKEQ. The CDR3 covers 18 residues. The CDR3 DNA follows: TGTGCCAGCAGCCAAGACAAAGGGGCTAGCGGGATCACAGATACGCAGTATTTT. Residues: CASSQDKGASGITDTQYF.

The CDR3 region is CASSLGSGTSINTQYF. In nucleotides, the CDR3 is TGTGCCAGCAGTTTGGGGAGCGGGACTAGCATCAATACGCAGTATTTT. The chain is built from TRBV28 and TRBJ2-3; 9 bases match TRBD2. The CDR3 runs 16 residues. Trimming removed 3 bases from V and 7 bases from J; junction bases left unmatched: 11. Germline assignment: CDR1 MDHEN and CDR2 SYDVKM.

This clone came up a few times. The CDR3, as DNA: TGCAGTGCTCCATCAGGTACTGAAGCTTTCTTT. It codes for CSAPSGTEAFF. This sequence joins TRBV20-1 and TRBJ1-1; no definite D call. The CDR3 extends over 11 amino acids. V was shortened by 5 bases and J by 5 bases, with 9 bases between the two germline ends. Germline V gene data show CDR1 as DFQATT and CDR2 as SNEGSKA (reference sequence).

The V gene is TRBV18, the J gene TRBJ2-1; 7 nucleotides agree with TRBD1. V was clipped by 2 bases and J by 7 bases; unmatched bases: 11. Germline CDR1 reads KGHSH; CDR2 reads LQKENI. The CDR3 totals 16 residues. The CDR3 bases are TGTGCCAGCTCACCAAGGGACAGTGCGACGGGGAATGAGCAGTTCTTC. Protein: CASSPRDSATGNEQFF.

The DNA for the CDR3 is TGTGCCAGCAGTTTATACCGGGGACAGGGTACCTACGAGCAGTACTTC. Its translation is CASSLYRGQGTYEQYF. V is TRBV27 and J is TRBJ2-7, with 9 positions matching TRBD1. Germline trimming cut 1 base from V and 2 bases from J; bases unmatched to any gene: 6. This CDR3 region has 16 residues. Germline assignment: CDR1 MNHEY and CDR2 SMNVEV (reference sequence).

This chain links TRBV27 with TRBJ1-2, with D perhaps matching TRBD1 (6 bases). The CDR3 runs to 15 residues. In germline, CDR1 is MNHEY, CDR2 SMNVEV (reference sequence). Trimming stripped 3 bases from V and 3 bases from J, with 14 bases between. CDR3: CASSFSYRAYYGYTF. In nucleotides, the CDR3 is TGTGCCAGCAGTTTTTCGTACAGGGCGTACTATGGCTACACCTTC.

The V call is TRBV9, the J call TRBJ2-5; TRBD1 agrees at 8 bases. The CDR3 totals 15 residues. Losses at the gene ends were 0 bases for V and 13 bases for J; bases not matched to a gene: 14. CDR1 and CDR2 from the germline V gene are SGDLS and YYNGEE. The CDR3 sequence: CASSVGLGQAFGLYF. Here the CDR3 DNA reads TGTGCCAGCAGCGTAGGTTTGGGACAGGCCTTCGGTTTGTACTTC.

This clone was counted a few times. The J gene is TRBJ2-7, the V gene TRBV3-1 (or the pseudogene TRBV3-2); 7 bases map to TRBD2. J lost 9 bases, V lost 1 base, and 9 bases had no gene match. The CDR3 has 14 residues. The V gene's germline CDR1 is LGHDT and CDR2 YNNKEL (reference sequence). CDR3 residues: CASSQAGGLVVQYF. For the CDR3, the DNA is TGTGCCAGCAGCCAAGCGGGAGGTTTGGTGGTGCAGTACTTC.

The chain has TRBV4-1 and TRBJ2-7; weak D call: TRBD1 (5 bases). There are 15 residues in the CDR3. Germline CDR1 and CDR2: MGHRA and YSYEKL. Trimming pared 2 bases from V and 4 bases from J, leaving 15 bases between. The CDR3 nucleotides are TGCGCCAGCAGCCAACACTCAGGGTTTGGATACGAGCAGTACTTC. Translated: CASSQHSGFGYEQYF.

This chain uses TRBV27 with TRBJ2-1, with D maybe TRBD2 (7 bases). Looked up from germline, CDR1 is MNHEY and CDR2 is SMNVEV (reference sequence). The CDR3 length is 15 residues. The CDR3 nucleotides are TGTGTCTCATCGGGGGGTGGGACATCCTACAATGAGCAGTTCTTC. Encoded protein: CVSSGGGTSYNEQFF.

The chain uses TRBV5-1 and TRBJ1-1, with 7 positions matching TRBD1. Germline-derived CDR1 and CDR2 are SGHRS and YFSETQ. V lost 4 bases and J lost 5; bases outside the gene matches: 11. The CDR3 length is 15 residues. The CDR3 sequence: CASSRRQGAGTEAFF. The CDR3 bases are TGCGCCAGCAGCAGAAGACAGGGTGCGGGGACTGAAGCTTTCTTT.

This clone came up a few times. V gene TRBV10-1 combines with J gene TRBJ2-2; no clear D. This CDR3 has 14 residues. CDR1 is WNHNN and CDR2 is SYGVQD in the germline V gene (reference sequence). The V end was cut by 3 bases, the J end by 6 bases, with 11 bases between. CDR3 sequence (DNA): TGCGCCAGCAGTGATATACCCAGATCCGGGGAGCTGTTTTTT. It specifies CASSDIPRSGELFF.

This clone was found once. The genes are TRBV15 and TRBJ1-5; tentatively, D is TRBD1 (5 bases). Germline V gene sequence: CDR1 LNHNV, CDR2 YYDKDF (reference sequence). This CDR3 has 15 amino acids. V lost 1 base, J lost 0 bases, and 7 bases lay in between. CDR3 nucleotides: TGTGCCACCAGCAGAGGGGACTATAGCAATCAGCCCCAGCATTTT. Amino acid sequence: CATSRGDYSNQPQHF.

The rearrangement joins TRBV5-1 to TRBJ1-2; the D gene is possibly TRBD1 (6 bases). CDR1 SGHRS and CDR2 YFSETQ come from the germline V gene. V dropped 3 bases and J dropped 4 bases, with 19 bases sitting between them. The length of the CDR3 is 16 residues. The CDR3: CASSSSGQPGGYGYTF. The CDR3 nucleotides are TGCGCCAGCAGCTCGAGTGGACAGCCAGGTGGCTATGGCTACACCTTC.

The rearrangement uses TRBV27 and TRBJ1-2; the match to TRBD1 covers 9 bases. V lost 8 bases and J lost 4; bases outside the gene matches: 20. Germline assignment: CDR1 MNHEY and CDR2 SMNVEV (reference sequence). CDR3 length equals 18 residues. CDR3 nucleotides: TGTGCCAGCGCAAACTTTAGGATGGGGACAGGGCTCTTCTATGGCTACACCTTC. Residues: CASANFRMGTGLFYGYTF.

This chain uses TRBV19 with TRBJ2-7; D ambiguous. Germline-derived CDR1 and CDR2 are LNHDA and SQIVND (reference sequence). This CDR3 comprises 13 residues. Trimming pared 1 base from V and 7 bases from J, leaving 11 bases between. The CDR3 here is CASSIAPSFEQYF. The DNA of the CDR3 is TGTGCCAGTAGTATAGCTCCGTCTTTTGAGCAGTACTTC.

This chain links TRBV11-2 with TRBJ2-5; 7 bases line up with TRBD2. From germline, CDR1 is SGHAT and CDR2 FQNNGV. There are 17 residues in the CDR3. Trimming removed 2 bases from V and 1 base from J; junction bases left unmatched: 10. This CDR3 is CASSLSLLAGTQETQYF. CDR3 bases: TGTGCCAGCAGCTTATCCCTATTAGCGGGTACCCAAGAGACCCAGTACTTC.

The V call is TRBV7-2, the J call TRBJ2-2, with D maybe TRBD2 (6 bases). The CDR3 extends over 14 amino acids. The V and J ends lost 5 bases and 7 bases respectively, with 14 bases between them. Germline V gene lookup returns CDR1 SGHTA and CDR2 FQGNSA. Here the CDR3 reads CASSTGLTGGELFF. The CDR3 DNA sequence: TGTGCCAGCAGCACGGGACTTACCGGCGGGGAGCTGTTTTTT.